This record covers a single TCR beta chain. This sample stems from a study of Siglec-9 on CD8 T cells in melanoma. The assay was immunoSEQ multiplex PCR, and TCRdb's table has in-frame clones only and misses some. Of almost 30,000 clones in the sample, 80% are singletons; the top ten hold nearly 6%. This CDR3 region has 13 residues. Germline-derived CDR1 and CDR2 are SGHAT and FQNNGV. V lost 6 bases and J 4 bases, leaving 13 bases between the germline ends. The source is a human donor in good health. The chain couples TRBV11-2 to TRBJ2-7; D unclear. Source material: Siglec-9- CD8+ T cells sorted from blood. The CDR3, as DNA: TGTGCCAGCAGTTCCGGGCAACCTTACGAGCAGTACTTC. This translates into CASSSGQPYEQYF.